Sequencing of this T cell receptor (beta chain) was carried out in a study of blood T cell repertoires in COVID-19. Assay: immunoSEQ multiplex PCR; the TCRdb copy retains only in-frame clones and omits some. The sample holds approximately 200,000 clones, nearly 90% seen once. The length of the CDR3 is 13 residues. The V end was cut by 5 bases, the J end by 2 bases, with 6 bases between. The germline CDR1 and CDR2 sequences are LNHDA and SQIVND (reference sequence). Clinical histories supplied by participants themselves formed the basis of cohort assignment. The receptor's source is a man aged 25 to 40 who had recovered from COVID-19. The chain recombines TRBV19 with TRBJ1-4; D gene uncertain. What was sequenced was PBMCs or T cells enriched from blood (not recorded which). CDR3: CASSQQTNEKLFF. The CDR3 coding sequence is TGTGCCAGTAGTCAACAGACTAATGAAAAACTGTTTTTT.